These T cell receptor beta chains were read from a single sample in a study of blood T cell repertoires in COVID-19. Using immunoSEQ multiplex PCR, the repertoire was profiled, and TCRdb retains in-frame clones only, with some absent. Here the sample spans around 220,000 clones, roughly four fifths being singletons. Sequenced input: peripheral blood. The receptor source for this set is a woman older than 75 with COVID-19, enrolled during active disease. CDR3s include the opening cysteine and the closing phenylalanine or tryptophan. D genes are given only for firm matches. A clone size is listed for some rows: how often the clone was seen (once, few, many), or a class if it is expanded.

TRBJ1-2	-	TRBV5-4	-	TGTGCCAGCAGCTTGGGACAGCGATCCTATGGCTACACCTTC	CASSLGQRSYGYTF
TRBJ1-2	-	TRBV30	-	TGTGCCTGGAGAGGAGGGTATTTCAACTATGGCTACACCTTC	CAWRGGYFNYGYTF
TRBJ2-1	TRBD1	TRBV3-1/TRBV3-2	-	TGTGCCAGCAGCCTGACAGGGACAGGGGGCAATGAGCAGTTCTTC	CASSLTGTGGNEQFF
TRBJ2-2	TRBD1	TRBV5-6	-	TGTGCCAGCACTCAGGGGGCGAGGGCCGGGGAGCTGTTTTTT	CASTQGARAGELFF
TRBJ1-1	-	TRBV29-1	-	TGCAGCGTCCTGGGGGGATTGAACACTGAAGCTTTCTTT	CSVLGGLNTEAFF
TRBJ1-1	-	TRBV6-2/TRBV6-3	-	TGTGCCAGCAGTTCACGACTGGGGAGGAGGTTGAACACTGAAGCTTTCTTT	CASSSRLGRRLNTEAFF
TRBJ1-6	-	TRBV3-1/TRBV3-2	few	TGTGCCAGCAGCCAGGGGGGCGGGGGCCATAATTCACCCCTCCACTTT	CASSQGGGGHNSPLHF
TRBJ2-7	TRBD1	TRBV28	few	TGTGCCAGCCTACGGGACAGGGATCCCCCTTACGAGCAGTACTTC	CASLRDRDPPYEQYF
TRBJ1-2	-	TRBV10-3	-	TGTGCCATCAGTGAGACGGGGATTGACTATGGCTACACCTTC	CAISETGIDYGYTF
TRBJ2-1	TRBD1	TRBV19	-	TGTGCCAGTCTCGGACAGGCCCTAGGGAACAATGAGCAGTTCTTC	CASLGQALGNNEQFF
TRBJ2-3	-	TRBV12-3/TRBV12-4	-	TGTGCCAGCACCCCCGGGTGGACAGATACGCAGTATTTT	CASTPGWTDTQYF
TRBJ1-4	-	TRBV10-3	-	TGTGCCGTCGGGGATGAAAAACTGTTTTTT	CAVGDEKLFF
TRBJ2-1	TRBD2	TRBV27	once	TGTGCCAGCAGTTCGGCTAGCGGGAGGAAGACCTACAATGAGCAGTTCTTC	CASSSASGRKTYNEQFF
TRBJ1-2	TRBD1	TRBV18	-	TGTGCCAGCTCAGGGAGGAGGGACAGCTACAACTACACCTTC	CASSGRRDSYNYTF
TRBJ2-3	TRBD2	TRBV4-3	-	TGCGCCAGCAGCCGAGAGGTGGGGAGGGCAGATACGCAGTATTTT	CASSREVGRADTQYF
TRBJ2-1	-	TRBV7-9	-	TGTGCCAGCAGCTCGCTAGGTTTGGATGGTGAGCAGTTCTTC	CASSSLGLDGEQFF
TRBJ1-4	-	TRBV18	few	TGTGCCAGCTCAATTCTTGGGCATGAAAAACTGTTTTTT	CASSILGHEKLFF
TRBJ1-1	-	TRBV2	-	TGTGCCAGCAGTGAAGCGGGGGGGTATATGGCTGAAGCTTTCTTT	CASSEAGGYMAEAFF
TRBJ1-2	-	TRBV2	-	TGTGCCAGCAGTGTGGCAGGGAACTATGGCTACACCTTC	CASSVAGNYGYTF
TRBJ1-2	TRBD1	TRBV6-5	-	TGTGCCAGCAGTCCAAACAGGGGCTATGGCTACACCTTC	CASSPNRGYGYTF
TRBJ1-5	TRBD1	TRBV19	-	TGTGCCAGTAGCCTGGGACAGGGAAACAATCAGCCCCAGCATTTT	CASSLGQGNNQPQHF
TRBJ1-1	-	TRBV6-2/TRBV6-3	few	TGTGCCAGCAGTTCGGACATACCGAACACTGAAGCTTTCTTT	CASSSDIPNTEAFF
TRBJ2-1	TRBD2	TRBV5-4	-	TGTGCCAGCAGCAGCCAGCGGGAGGGCCGAGATGAGCAGTTCTTC	CASSSQREGRDEQFF
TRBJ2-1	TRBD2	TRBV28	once	TGTGCCAGCAGTCTACAGAGGACTAGCGGGAGAGGATACAATGAGCAGTTCTTC	CASSLQRTSGRGYNEQFF
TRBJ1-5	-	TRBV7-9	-	TGTGCCAGCAGCTTACCGGGGGTTAATCAGCCCCAGCATTTT	CASSLPGVNQPQHF
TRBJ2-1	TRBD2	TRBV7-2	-	TGTGCCAGCAGCTTAGAAGCGGGAGGTGTTTACAATGAGCAGTTCTTC	CASSLEAGGVYNEQFF
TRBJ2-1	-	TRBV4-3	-	TGCGCCAGCAGCCAAGATTCTTCGAGCGGGGAGCAGTTCTTC	CASSQDSSSGEQFF
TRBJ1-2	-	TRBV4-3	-	TGCGCCAGCAGCCAAGACATAGGGACACGAAGCTATGGCTACACCTTC	CASSQDIGTRSYGYTF
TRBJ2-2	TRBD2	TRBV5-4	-	TGTGCCAGCAGTCGACTAGCGGGGGGGCTTCCCGGGGAGCTGTTTTTT	CASSRLAGGLPGELFF
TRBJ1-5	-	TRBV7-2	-	TGTGCCAGCAGCTTAGTACAGGGTGGGAGACCCCAGCATTTT	CASSLVQGGRPQHF
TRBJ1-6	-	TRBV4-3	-	TGCGCCAGCAGCCAAGAGGGTGGGAGTTCACCCCTCCACTTT	CASSQEGGSSPLHF
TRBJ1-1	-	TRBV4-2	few	TGTGCCAGCAGCCAAGAGGAGGGAAACACTGAAGCTTTCTTT	CASSQEEGNTEAFF
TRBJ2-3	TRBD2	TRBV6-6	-	TGTGCCAGCAGTCCTATTACGGGACTAGCGGGAGCCGCAGATACGCAGTATTTT	CASSPITGLAGAADTQYF
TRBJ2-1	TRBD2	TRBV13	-	TGTGCCAGCAGCTTAGATAGCGGGAGACAGTATGAGCAGTTCTTC	CASSLDSGRQYEQFF
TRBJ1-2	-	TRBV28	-	TGTGCCAGCAGACGGAGCTTGGCGGGGGCAAATGGCTACACCTTC	CASRRSLAGANGYTF
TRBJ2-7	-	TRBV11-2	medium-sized	TGTGCCAGCAGCCCAACGGCCAGGGGCGATGAGCAGTACTTC	CASSPTARGDEQYF
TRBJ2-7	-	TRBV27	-	TGTGCCAGCAGTCCCGGGTGGTCACGGGAGCAGTACTTC	CASSPGWSREQYF
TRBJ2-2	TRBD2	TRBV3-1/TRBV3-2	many	TGTGCCAGCAGCCCCTACGGTAGCGGGGACCCCCGGAGGGGGGAGCTGTTTTTT	CASSPYGSGDPRRGELFF
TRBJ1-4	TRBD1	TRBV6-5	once	TGTGCCAGCAGAATAACAGGGGTTGAAAAACTGTTTTTT	CASRITGVEKLFF
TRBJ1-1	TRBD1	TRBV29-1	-	TGCAGCGGATGGACAGGGGTAGACACTGAAGCTTTCTTT	CSGWTGVDTEAFF
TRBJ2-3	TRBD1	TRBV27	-	TGTGCCAGCAGTCGATACACGGGACAGGGGGCGAATACGCAGTATTTT	CASSRYTGQGANTQYF
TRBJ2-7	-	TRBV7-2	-	TGTGCCAGCAGCTTAGGGGCAGGCCTCTACGAGCAGTACTTC	CASSLGAGLYEQYF
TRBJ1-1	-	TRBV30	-	TGTGCCTGTCGGGTGCAGACTGAAGCTTTCTTT	CACRVQTEAFF
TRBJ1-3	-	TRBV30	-	TGTGCCTGGAGGGGGGGGCTGGGAGGAAACACCATATATTTT	CAWRGGLGGNTIYF
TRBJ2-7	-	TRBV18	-	TGTGCCAGCTCACGAACGGGGGGCACCTACGAGCAGTACTTC	CASSRTGGTYEQYF
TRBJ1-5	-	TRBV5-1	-	TGCGCCAGCAGCTATGGGGGCTTTCAGCCCCAGCATTTT	CASSYGGFQPQHF
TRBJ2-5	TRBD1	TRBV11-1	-	TGTGCCAGCAGCCGGGACAGGGAAGAGACCCAGTACTTC	CASSRDREETQYF
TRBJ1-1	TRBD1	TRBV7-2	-	TGTGCCAGCAGCGCCAGCGCGGGGACAGTAAACACTGAAGCTTTCTTT	CASSASAGTVNTEAFF